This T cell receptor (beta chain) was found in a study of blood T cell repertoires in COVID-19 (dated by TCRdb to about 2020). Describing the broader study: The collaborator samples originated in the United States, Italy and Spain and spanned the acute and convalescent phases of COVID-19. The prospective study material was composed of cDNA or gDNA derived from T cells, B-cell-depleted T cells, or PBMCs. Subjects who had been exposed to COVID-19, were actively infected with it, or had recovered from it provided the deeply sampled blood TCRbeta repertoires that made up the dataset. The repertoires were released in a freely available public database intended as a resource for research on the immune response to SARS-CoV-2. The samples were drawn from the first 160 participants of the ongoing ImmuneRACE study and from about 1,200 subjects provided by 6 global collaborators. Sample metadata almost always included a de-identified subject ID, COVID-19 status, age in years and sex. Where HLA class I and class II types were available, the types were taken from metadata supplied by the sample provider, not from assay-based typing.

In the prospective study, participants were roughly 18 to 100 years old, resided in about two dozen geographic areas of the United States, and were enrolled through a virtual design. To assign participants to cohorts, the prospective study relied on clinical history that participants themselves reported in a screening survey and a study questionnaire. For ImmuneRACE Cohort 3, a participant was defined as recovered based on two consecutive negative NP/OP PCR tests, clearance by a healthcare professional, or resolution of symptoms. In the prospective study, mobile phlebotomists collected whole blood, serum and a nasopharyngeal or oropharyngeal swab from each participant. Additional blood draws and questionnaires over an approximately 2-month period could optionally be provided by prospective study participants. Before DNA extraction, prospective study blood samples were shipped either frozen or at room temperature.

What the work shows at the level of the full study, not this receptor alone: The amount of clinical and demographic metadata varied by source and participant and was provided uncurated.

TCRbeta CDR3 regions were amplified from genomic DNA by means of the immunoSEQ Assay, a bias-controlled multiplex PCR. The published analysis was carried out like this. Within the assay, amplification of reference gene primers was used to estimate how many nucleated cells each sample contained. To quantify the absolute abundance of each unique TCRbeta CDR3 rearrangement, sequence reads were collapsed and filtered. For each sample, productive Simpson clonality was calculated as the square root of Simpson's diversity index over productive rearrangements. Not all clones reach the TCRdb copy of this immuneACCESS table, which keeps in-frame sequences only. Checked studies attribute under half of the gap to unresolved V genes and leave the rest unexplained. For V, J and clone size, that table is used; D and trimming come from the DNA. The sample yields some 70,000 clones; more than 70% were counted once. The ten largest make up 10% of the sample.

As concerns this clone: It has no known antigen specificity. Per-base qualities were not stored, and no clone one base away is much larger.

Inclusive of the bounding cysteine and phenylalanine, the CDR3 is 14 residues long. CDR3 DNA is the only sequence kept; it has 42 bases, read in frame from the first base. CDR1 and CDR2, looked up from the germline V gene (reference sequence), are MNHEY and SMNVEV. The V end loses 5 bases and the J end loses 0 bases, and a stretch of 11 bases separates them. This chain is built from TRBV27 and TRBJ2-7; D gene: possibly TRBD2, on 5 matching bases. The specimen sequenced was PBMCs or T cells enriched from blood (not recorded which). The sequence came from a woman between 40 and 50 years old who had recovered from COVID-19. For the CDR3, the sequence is CASSQQLGSYEQYF. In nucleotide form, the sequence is TGTGCCAGCAGTCAACAACTAGGCTCCTACGAGCAGTACTTC.